These 28 T cell receptor beta chains were all obtained from the same sample, sequenced in a study of shared clonotypes between healthy human individuals. Clones were sequenced by immunoSEQ multiplex PCR, and TCRdb holds only the in-frame ones, with some missing. This sample carries more than 850,000 clones, approximately 80% of them seen once, and the ten largest clones take 0.4% to 0.55%. Material for sequencing was memory CD4+ T cells from PBMCs. As to subset: CD45RA-negative fraction. The receptors were sampled from a man between 18 and 29 years old in good health. Some clones in this sample may be carry-over from other donors' samples.

V gene TRBV25-1 combines with J gene TRBJ2-2; weak D call: TRBD2 (5 bases). Trimming cost V 3 bases and J 0 bases, with 8 bases left between them. Germline assignment: CDR1 MGHDK and CDR2 SYGVNS. The CDR3 extends over 15 amino acids. The CDR3 DNA reads TGTGCCAGCAGTGAGAGAGCGGCGAACACCGGGGAGCTGTTTTTT. The encoded protein is CASSERAANTGELFF.

This clone has just one count. The gene calls are TRBV4-2 and TRBJ2-1, with 12 bases lining up with TRBD2. CDR3 length: 18 residues. V shed 4 bases and J 2 bases; nucleotides not matched to a gene: 9. Germline assignment: CDR1 LGHNA and CDR2 YNFKEQ. CDR3 region: CASSPRALAGGAYNEQFF. For the CDR3, the DNA is TGTGCCAGCAGCCCTAGGGCTCTAGCGGGAGGGGCCTACAATGAGCAGTTCTTC.

This clone was counted only a few times. In the same sample, other DNA sequences code for this CDR3. V usage is TRBV19 and J usage is TRBJ2-3, with D uncertain. CDR1 is LNHDA, CDR2 SQIVND, per germline (reference sequence). Trimming removed 4 bases from V and 1 base from J, with 6 bases in between. The CDR3 is made up of 13 amino acids. For the CDR3, the DNA is TGTGCCAGTAGTAATCGGGGCACAGATACGCAGTATTTT. This translates into CASSNRGTDTQYF.

The rearrangement uses TRBV6-5 and TRBJ2-7, with TRBD1 matching over 7 bases. CDR3 length equals 16 residues. Germline loops: CDR1 MNHEY, CDR2 SVGAGI. V was clipped by 2 bases and J by 6 bases; unmatched bases: 13. CDR3 coding DNA: TGTGCCAGCAGTTACGGCAGAAGGGGGCGCTTAAGCGAGCAGTACTTC. This codes for CASSYGRRGRLSEQYF.

This clone appeared a single time. The rearrangement links TRBV6-1 to TRBJ2-6; no clear D gene. The V gene lost 3 bases and the J gene lost 0 bases, with 6 bases spanning the gap. This CDR3 comprises 15 residues. From germline, CDR1 is MNHNS and CDR2 SASEGT. In nucleotides, the CDR3 is TGTGCCAGCAGTGACGGCCTCTCTGGGGCCAACGTCCTGACTTTC. Translating it yields CASSDGLSGANVLTF.

The genes are TRBV10-2 and TRBJ2-2, with D unresolved. The V and J ends lost 7 bases and 2 bases respectively, with 8 bases between them. The CDR3 is made up of 13 amino acids. Per germline, CDR1 WSHSY and CDR2 SAAADI. This CDR3 reads CASTGRNTGELFF. The CDR3 DNA reads as TGCGCCAGCACTGGCAGAAACACCGGGGAGCTGTTTTTT.

This clone was found once. The chain couples TRBV5-6 to TRBJ2-3; possible D gene TRBD1, 5 bases. Germline V gene sequence: CDR1 SGHDT, CDR2 YYEEEE. V was pared by 2 bases and J by 1 base, with 11 bases between. This CDR3 has 15 residues. The CDR3 DNA follows: TGTGCCAGCAGCTTCCTTGACAGTCGCACAGATACGCAGTATTTT. Translation gives CASSFLDSRTDTQYF. Filled out from reference TRBV5-6 and TRBJ2-3, the complete variable domain reads DAGVTQSPTHLIKTRGQQVTLRCSPKSGHDTVSWYQQALGQGPQFIFQYYEEEERQRGNFPDRFSGHQFPNYSSELNVNALLLGDSALYLCASSFLDSRTDTQYFGPGTRLTVL.

This chain uses TRBV7-3 with TRBJ2-1, with 8 bases matching TRBD1. The CDR3 sequence is 15 residues long. J lost 2 bases, V lost 4 bases, and 4 bases had no gene match. Germline V gene data show CDR1 as SGHTA and CDR2 as FQGTGA. CDR3 bases: TGTGCCAGCAGCTCCGACAGGGGACCCTACAATGAGCAGTTCTTC. This codes for CASSSDRGPYNEQFF.

This chain links TRBV9 with TRBJ2-7, with 9 bases that match TRBD2. In germline, CDR1 is SGDLS, CDR2 YYNGEE. The CDR3 extends over 15 amino acids. J lost 2 bases, V lost 0 bases, and 3 bases had no gene match. This chain's CDR3 is CASSVGREGAYEQYF. In nucleotides, the CDR3 is TGTGCCAGCAGCGTAGGGCGGGAGGGTGCCTACGAGCAGTACTTC.

The gene calls are TRBV5-1 and TRBJ2-2, with D perhaps matching TRBD1 or TRBD2 (5 bases each). Deletions cut 0 bases from V and 1 base from J, with 13 bases between. Germline V gives CDR1 SGHRS, CDR2 YFSETQ. The CDR3 is 17 residues long. The DNA for the CDR3 is TGCGCCAGCAGCTTGGTGGGGGAGCCCCGGAACACCGGGGAGCTGTTTTTT. Protein sequence: CASSLVGEPRNTGELFF.

The CDR3 DNA is TGTGCCAGCTCACCCTCCTCGGGACACAAAGTAATACGGGCTTTCTTT. Protein product: CASSPSSGHKVIRAFF. The chain links TRBV18 to TRBJ1-1, with D possibly TRBD1 on 6 matching bases. CDR1 KGHSH and CDR2 LQKENI come from the germline V gene. The CDR3 is made up of 16 amino acids. Trimming removed 3 bases from V and 11 bases from J, with 25 bases in between. Full variable domain (remainder filled in from reference TRBV18 and TRBJ1-1): NAGVMQNPRHLVRRRGQEARLRCSPMKGHSHVYWYRQLPEEGLKFMVYLQKENIIDESGMPKERFSAEFPKEGPSILRIQQVVRGDSAAYFCASSPSSGHKVIRAFFGQGTRLTVV.

The rearrangement uses TRBV6-5 and TRBJ1-1; D is unclear. This CDR3 has 14 amino acids. V lost 5 bases to trimming and J lost 1 base, with 11 bases between them. CDR1 and CDR2 from the germline V gene are MNHEY and SVGAGI. The CDR3 nucleotides are TGTGCCAGCAGTCCTCAGTGGGGGAACACTGAAGCTTTCTTT. It codes for CASSPQWGNTEAFF.

The chain is built from TRBV7-2 and TRBJ2-3; D is unclear. CDR3 length: 14 amino acids. The V and J ends lost 1 base and 10 bases respectively, with 15 bases between them. Per the germline V gene, CDR1 is SGHTA and CDR2 is FQGNSA. The CDR3 here is CASSLDFEFSAQYF. CDR3 sequence (DNA): TGTGCCAGCAGCTTAGATTTCGAGTTCTCAGCGCAGTATTTT.

The V gene is TRBV30, the J gene TRBJ1-1; TRBD1 is a possible D gene (5 bases). This CDR3 region has 13 residues. Trimming pared 4 bases from V and 4 bases from J, leaving 13 bases between. The germline gives CDR1 GTSNPN, CDR2 SVGIG (reference sequence). CDR3 in DNA: TGTGCCTGGATTTCGGGGGAGGTCACTGAAGCTTTCTTT. It specifies CAWISGEVTEAFF.

This clone was detected once. The gene calls are TRBV28 and TRBJ1-5; D gene ambiguous. This CDR3 region has 14 residues. V shed 5 bases and J shed 6 bases, with 14 bases lying between them. Per germline, CDR1 MDHEN and CDR2 SYDVKM. The CDR3 coding sequence is TGTGCCAGCAGTCCACCGCAACCCGTTCAGCCCCAGCATTTT. Protein: CASSPPQPVQPQHF.

As for this clone: The sample carries other DNA sequences with the same CDR3. This sequence joins TRBV4-1 and TRBJ2-7, with 11 bases identical to TRBD2. Germline values: CDR1 MGHRA, CDR2 YSYEKL. The CDR3 totals 15 residues. The V gene end was trimmed by 0 bases and the J gene end by 6 bases; junction bases not matched to a gene: 4. The CDR3 DNA is TGCGCCAGCAGCCAAGACTCTCTAGCGGGAGGCGAGCAGTACTTC. Its translation: CASSQDSLAGGEQYF.

The V and J genes are TRBV2 and TRBJ2-7, with D hard to call. Per germline, CDR1 SNHLY and CDR2 FYNNEI. V was shortened by 4 bases and J by 3 bases, with 7 bases between the two germline ends. CDR3 length: 12 amino acids. The CDR3 nucleotides are TGTGCCAGCAGTGGCCGTTACTACGAGCAGTACTTC. Translation: CASSGRYYEQYF.

The CDR3 nucleotides read TGTGCCAGCAGGCAAAAAAGGACGGGCAACTATGGCTACACCTTC. Translated: CASRQKRTGNYGYTF. The chain carries TRBV27 and TRBJ1-2; D unclear. Looked up from germline, CDR1 is MNHEY and CDR2 is SMNVEV (reference sequence). The CDR3 sequence is 15 residues long. With 6 bases removed from V and 2 bases from J, the gap between germline ends came to 16 bases.

The chain carries TRBV7-2 and TRBJ1-4, with 8 bases lining up with TRBD1. J gave up 4 bases and V 4 bases, and 5 bases lay outside the gene matches. The CDR3 extends over 15 amino acids. Germline V gives CDR1 SGHTA, CDR2 FQGNSA. The CDR3, as DNA: TGTGCCAGCAGCTCCTGGACAGGGTTTAATGAAAAACTGTTTTTT. It yields the protein CASSSWTGFNEKLFF.

J is TRBJ1-5 and V is TRBV6-1; possibly TRBD1 for D (6 bases). The CDR3 has 14 amino acids. CDR1 and CDR2 from the germline V gene are MNHNS and SASEGT. The ends were cut back, 7 bases at V and 3 bases at J, with 13 bases in the middle. The CDR3 DNA is TGTGCCAGCACCGCCACAGGGCCCAATCAGCCCCAGCATTTT. It encodes CASTATGPNQPQHF.

V usage is TRBV29-1 and J usage is TRBJ2-3, with 8 positions matching TRBD1. V was pared by 5 bases and J by 2 bases, with 3 bases of the junction left unmatched. This CDR3 has 13 amino acids. CDR1 and CDR2 from the germline V gene are SQVTM and ANQGSEA. For the CDR3, the DNA is TGCAGCGTTCCGGGACAGGTCACAGATACGCAGTATTTT. This encodes CSVPGQVTDTQYF.

J is TRBJ2-4 and V is TRBV7-2; no firm D call. V was cut by 2 bases and J by 0 bases, with 8 bases left in between. The CDR3 sequence is 15 residues long. Germline CDR1 is SGHTA and CDR2 is FQGNSA. Here the CDR3 reads CASSLFGKAKNIQYF. For the CDR3, the DNA is TGTGCCAGCAGCTTATTTGGGAAAGCCAAAAACATTCAGTACTTC.

The CDR3 nucleotides are TGTGCCACCAGCAGAGATCGCACCACAGGGGAGCTGTTTTTT. This encodes CATSRDRTTGELFF. The genes are TRBV15 and TRBJ2-2; D uncertain. Trimming pared 0 bases from V and 8 bases from J, leaving 10 bases between. This CDR3 comprises 14 residues. Per the germline V gene, CDR1 is LNHNV and CDR2 is YYDKDF (reference sequence).

This chain uses TRBV28 with TRBJ2-3; 9 nucleotides line up with TRBD1. CDR1 MDHEN and CDR2 SYDVKM come from the germline V gene. Germline trimming cut 6 bases from V and 4 bases from J; bases unmatched to any gene: 26. This CDR3 spans 21 amino acids. As DNA, the CDR3 is TGTGCCAGCAGAGTCCCCCTCGGTGGGGACAGGGAGAAAGGCACTGCAGATACGCAGTATTTT. Its protein is CASRVPLGGDREKGTADTQYF.

This clone was seen once. This specimen includes other DNA sequences encoding the same CDR3. This chain links TRBV2 with TRBJ2-5; D not resolved. The germline CDR1 and CDR2 sequences are SNHLY and FYNNEI. CDR3 length: 13 residues. Trimming took off 3 bases at V and 5 bases at J, with 10 bases between the two ends. CDR3 region: CASSDVGQETQYF. CDR3 DNA sequence: TGTGCCAGCAGTGATGTGGGCCAGGAGACCCAGTACTTC.

The CDR3 spells CASSLAGAPGTGELFF. CDR3 coding DNA: TGCGCCAGCAGCTTGGCCGGGGCGCCGGGGACCGGGGAGCTGTTTTTT. This chain links TRBV5-1 with TRBJ2-2; D tentatively reads TRBD1 or TRBD2 (5 bases each). The CDR3 contains 16 residues. From germline, CDR1 is SGHRS and CDR2 YFSETQ. V was cut by 0 bases and J by 5 bases, with 14 bases left in between.

The chain is built from TRBV4-2 and TRBJ1-3; D gene ambiguous. The germline V gene has CDR1 LGHNA and CDR2 YNFKEQ. V lost 2 bases to trimming and J lost 4 bases, with 12 bases between them. This CDR3 is 15 amino acids long. CDR3 residues: CASSQRMAGGNTIYF. In DNA form, the CDR3 reads TGTGCCAGCAGCCAACGGATGGCGGGGGGAAACACCATATATTTT.

This clone was observed at least ten times. The genes are TRBV19 and TRBJ2-1; D may be TRBD1 (5 bases). The CDR3 totals 15 residues. Deletions cut 7 bases from V and 3 bases from J, with 16 bases between. The germline gives CDR1 LNHDA, CDR2 SQIVND (reference sequence). The CDR3 sequence: CASTKKGLVYNEQFF. CDR3 in DNA: TGTGCCAGTACCAAAAAGGGGCTAGTCTACAATGAGCAGTTCTTC. Full variable domain (rest looked up from reference TRBV19 and TRBJ2-1): DGGITQSPKYLFRKEGQNVTLSCEQNLNHDAMYWYRQDPGQGLRLIYYSQIVNDFQKGDIAEGYSVSREKKESFPLTVTSAQKNPTAFYLCASTKKGLVYNEQFFGPGTRLTVL.